Presented here are 14 T cell receptor beta chains from one specimen sequenced in a study of T cell clones after liver transplantation. Assay: immunoSEQ multiplex PCR; the TCRdb copy retains only in-frame clones and omits some. The table has about 72,000 clones, around 90% seen once. The material was CD4+ T cells from blood, obtained before liver transplant. Receptors originate from a human donor who received a liver transplant.

V and J are TRBV28 and TRBJ2-1; possibly TRBD1 for D (5 bases). The CDR3 is 14 amino acids. CDR1 is MDHEN, CDR2 SYDVKM, per germline. V lost 6 bases and J lost 9, with 18 bases in between. Here the CDR3 reads CASRTVIRQGEQFF. The CDR3 bases are TGTGCCAGCAGGACAGTAATACGTCAGGGTGAGCAGTTCTTC.

Here the CDR3 DNA reads TGTGCCAGCAGTCCAGGACAGGGAGAGATCTACGAGCAGTACTTC. Amino acids: CASSPGQGEIYEQYF. The rearrangement uses TRBV11-3 and TRBJ2-7, with 8 bases that match TRBD1. The trim removed 6 bases at V and 3 bases at J, leaving 10 bases unmatched. This CDR3 spans 15 amino acids. Germline V CDR1 and CDR2: SGHNT, YENEEA.

The chain couples TRBV5-1 to TRBJ2-7, with 10 nucleotides matching TRBD1. CDR1 and CDR2 (germline): SGHRS, YFSETQ. V shed 3 bases and J 2 bases; nucleotides not matched to a gene: 2. The CDR3 sequence is 14 residues long. The CDR3 region is CASSSGTGAYEQYF. CDR3 nucleotides: TGCGCCAGCAGCTCCGGGACAGGGGCCTACGAGCAGTACTTC.

The rearrangement links TRBV4-1 to TRBJ2-4, with D possibly being TRBD2 (6 bases). Trimming removed 3 bases from V and 13 bases from J, with 28 bases in between. The CDR3 runs to 17 residues. Germline lookup yields CDR1 MGHRA and CDR2 YSYEKL. The CDR3 region is CASSHTMRDLEKTKQYF. The CDR3 nucleotides read TGCGCCAGCAGCCATACTATGAGGGACTTAGAAAAAACTAAACAGTACTTC.

In this sample, this clone turned up once. This chain links TRBV15 with TRBJ1-2, with D possibly TRBD1 on 5 matching bases. Trimming stripped 9 bases from V and 0 bases from J, with 14 bases between. Germline CDR1 reads LNHNV; CDR2 reads YYDKDF (reference sequence). The CDR3 contains 14 residues. The CDR3 bases are TGTGCCACGTCGGGGCACGGCGCTAACTATGGCTACACCTTC. Its translation: CATSGHGANYGYTF.

This chain's CDR3 is CASSHYRENTGELFF. Written as DNA, the CDR3 is TGTGCCAGCTCACATTATCGGGAAAACACCGGGGAGCTGTTTTTT. The rearrangement links TRBV18 to TRBJ2-2; a weak D match, TRBD2 (5 bases). The CDR3 consists of 15 residues. Looked up from germline, CDR1 is KGHSH and CDR2 is LQKENI. Trimming removed 4 bases from V and 2 bases from J, with 11 bases in between. The entire variable domain, with the rest obtained from reference TRBV18 and TRBJ2-2, is as follows: NAGVMQNPRHLVRRRGQEARLRCSPMKGHSHVYWYRQLPEEGLKFMVYLQKENIIDESGMPKERFSAEFPKEGPSILRIQQVVRGDSAAYFCASSHYRENTGELFFGEGSRLTVL.

V and J are TRBV5-8 and TRBJ2-4, with a weak D call TRBD2 (7 bases). CDR1 is SGHTS, CDR2 YDEGEE, per germline. The CDR3 runs to 14 residues. The germline V and J ends were trimmed by 6 bases and 7 bases, with 17 bases remaining between them. The CDR3 sequence: CASTNPGGENIQYF. The DNA for the CDR3 is TGTGCCAGCACCAATCCGGGGGGCGAGAACATTCAGTACTTC. Complete variable domain (other parts from reference TRBV5-8 and TRBJ2-4): EAGVTQSPTHLIKTRGQQATLRCSPISGHTSVYWYQQALGLGLQFLLWYDEGEERNRGNFPPRFSGRQFPNYSSELNVNALELEDSALYLCASTNPGGENIQYFGAGTRLSVL.

This clone was counted only a few times. This chain joins TRBV5-5 and TRBJ2-7; a possible D gene is TRBD2 (5 bases). The CDR3 contains 15 residues. Trimming removed 0 bases at V and 3 bases at J, with 13 bases between. The germline CDR1 and CDR2 sequences are SGHKS and YYEKEE (reference sequence). The CDR3 here is CASSLDPLAGYEQYF. In DNA, the CDR3 is TGTGCCAGCAGCTTGGATCCCCTAGCCGGCTACGAGCAGTACTTC.

The V call is TRBV5-1, the J call TRBJ2-7, with D possibly TRBD2 on 5 matching bases. The germline V and J ends were trimmed by 2 bases and 3 bases, with 9 bases remaining between them. Germline CDR1 and CDR2: SGHRS and YFSETQ. The CDR3 is 13 amino acids. CDR3 DNA sequence: TGCGCCAGCAGCTTTGGGGAGATCTACGAGCAGTACTTC. Its protein is CASSFGEIYEQYF.

The genes are TRBV7-9 and TRBJ2-1, with unresolved D. The CDR3 contains 12 residues. Germline V gives CDR1 SEHNR, CDR2 FQNEAQ (reference sequence). The V gene lost 1 base and the J gene lost 7 bases, with 5 bases spanning the gap. CDR3 protein: CASSLVANEQFF. DNA of the CDR3: TGTGCCAGCAGCTTAGTGGCGAATGAGCAGTTCTTC.

The chain couples TRBV19 to TRBJ1-2; unclear D gene. Germline V CDR1 and CDR2: LNHDA, SQIVND (reference sequence). V dropped 2 bases and J dropped 2 bases, with 15 bases sitting between them. The CDR3 is 16 residues long. The DNA of the CDR3 is TGTGCCAGTAGTATATCGTCCGGGAGGTCCAACTATGGCTACACCTTC. Protein product: CASSISSGRSNYGYTF.

The chain is built from TRBV7-9 and TRBJ1-1; 8 bases align to TRBD1. The CDR3 covers 15 residues. The germline gives CDR1 SEHNR, CDR2 FQNEAQ (reference sequence). V shed 3 bases, J shed 0 bases, and the junction held 3 bases outside the gene matches. CDR3 sequence (DNA): TGTGCCAGCAGCTTCCAGACAGGGGTGAACACTGAAGCTTTCTTT. Translation: CASSFQTGVNTEAFF.

The V and J genes are TRBV28 and TRBJ2-3, with TRBD2 matching over 11 bases. Trimming cost V 5 bases and J 0 bases; bases outside gene matches: 10. In germline, CDR1 is MDHEN, CDR2 SYDVKM. This CDR3 region has 18 residues. The DNA for the CDR3 is TGTGCCAGCAGTACCCCCGGGACTAGCGGCACTAGCACAGATACGCAGTATTTT. Protein sequence: CASSTPGTSGTSTDTQYF.

The chain has TRBV19 and TRBJ2-5; a weak D match, TRBD2 (7 bases). This CDR3 has 16 residues. V was cut by 5 bases and J by 0 bases, with 16 bases left in between. Germline V CDR1 and CDR2: LNHDA, SQIVND (reference sequence). Written as DNA, the CDR3 is TGTGCCAGTAGTGTACAAGGGGGAGGGTACCAAGAGACCCAGTACTTC. It specifies CASSVQGGGYQETQYF.